Below, 21 T cell receptor beta chains from the same sample are listed, as sequenced in a study of human T cells and chemical hapten exposure. TCRdb processed the RACE reads anew with MiXCR; each CDR3 protein has one entry. Seen here are 240,000 or so distinct CDR3 sequences, about 9% observed once, and the top ten hold 2.3%. The time point denotes: pre-sensitization, week 0. Stated treatment: therapeutic diphenylcyclopropenone sensitization with weekly scalp DPC. Sequenced material: whole blood, taken in connection with sensitization to the hapten diphenylcyclopropenone (DPC). The receptors originated from a woman aged 40 to 55 with alopecia areata. Some clones in this sample may be carry-over from other donors' samples.

The chain links TRBV28 to TRBJ2-7; D not resolved. The CDR3 loop spans 12 amino acids. Per the germline V gene, CDR1 is MDHEN and CDR2 is SYDVKM. V gave up 2 bases and J gave up 7 bases, with 9 bases separating them. The CDR3 is CASSLLGREQYF. DNA of the CDR3: TGTGCCAGCAGTTTACTTGGCCGAGAGCAGTACTTC.

This clonotype was counted ten times or more. This chain links TRBV24-1 with TRBJ2-2; D may be TRBD2 (7 bases). Deletions cut 9 bases from V and 1 base from J, with 11 bases between. Germline CDR1 KGHDR, CDR2 SFDVKD. The CDR3 is made up of 14 amino acids. The CDR3 region is CATGRGQNTGELFF. The CDR3, as DNA: TGTGCCACCGGGAGGGGACAGAACACCGGGGAGCTGTTTTTT.

This clonotype was observed many times. This chain connects TRBV11-3 to TRBJ2-1; 7 positions agree with TRBD2. Germline V gives CDR1 SGHNT, CDR2 YENEEA. This CDR3 is built from 14 residues. V shed 0 bases, J shed 6 bases, and the junction held 2 bases outside the gene matches. Here the CDR3 DNA reads TGTGCCAGCAGCTTAGAGGGAGGGCCCAATGAGCAGTTCTTC. It encodes CASSLEGGPNEQFF.

This clonotype was seen ten or more times. Here the CDR3 reads CASSLVRGNEQYF. For the CDR3, the DNA is TGTGCCAGCAGTTTGGTAAGGGGCAACGAGCAGTACTTC. V usage is TRBV12-3 or TRBV12-4 and J usage is TRBJ2-7; TRBD1 might be the D (5 bases). V lost 3 bases to trimming and J lost 5 bases, with 11 bases between them. The CDR3 is made up of 13 amino acids.

This clonotype was counted only a few times. The rearrangement joins TRBV20-1 to TRBJ1-4; tentatively, D is TRBD1 (5 bases). Germline CDR1 DFQATT, CDR2 SNEGSKA (reference sequence). This CDR3 spans 13 amino acids. Trimming removed 7 bases from V and 8 bases from J, with 17 bases in between. The CDR3 bases are TGCAGTGTCGGTACAGGACCTGGAGAAAAACTGTTTTTT. Its translation is CSVGTGPGEKLFF.

This clonotype was recorded a few times. This rearrangement joins TRBV7-2 to TRBJ1-2, with TRBD1 matching over 7 bases. Germline values: CDR1 SGHTA, CDR2 FQGNSA. Trimming cost V 4 bases and J 3 bases; bases outside gene matches: 5. This CDR3 is 14 amino acids long. The CDR3 here is CASSWDSLDYGYTF. CDR3 DNA sequence: TGTGCCAGCAGCTGGGACAGTTTGGACTATGGCTACACCTTC.

In this sample, this clonotype turned up a few times. The chain uses TRBV4-3 and TRBJ2-1, with a weak D call TRBD1 (5 bases). With 2 bases removed from V and 5 bases from J, the gap between germline ends came to 7 bases. The CDR3 extends over 13 amino acids. Germline V gene sequence: CDR1 LGHNA, CDR2 YSLEER. The CDR3: CASSQLTDNEQFF. The CDR3, as DNA: TGCGCCAGCAGCCAATTGACAGACAATGAGCAGTTCTTC.

This clonotype was detected ten times or more. The J gene is TRBJ2-1, the V gene TRBV28; D remains ambiguous. V lost 7 bases to trimming and J lost 14 bases, with 12 bases between them. CDR1 MDHEN and CDR2 SYDVKM come from the germline V gene. The CDR3 runs 10 residues. The CDR3, as DNA: TGTGCCAGCATCCATCCTAGGGAGTTCTTC. This gives the protein CASIHPREFF.

The chain has TRBV4-3 and TRBJ2-2; no definite D call. Trimming took off 0 bases at V and 4 bases at J, with 12 bases between the two ends. The CDR3 sequence is 16 residues long. The germline CDR1 and CDR2 sequences are LGHNA and YSLEER. CDR3 region: CASSQDVTGVTGELFF. The DNA of the CDR3 is TGCGCCAGCAGCCAAGATGTGACTGGAGTCACCGGGGAGCTGTTTTTT.

This clonotype has more than one count but fewer than ten. CDR3 protein: CASSTSGTGFDEQFF. CDR3 in DNA: TGTGCCAGCAGCACGTCCGGGACAGGGTTCGATGAGCAGTTCTTC. This chain links TRBV9 with TRBJ2-1; 9 bases line up with TRBD1. The CDR3 covers 15 residues. Trimming removed 4 bases from V and 8 bases from J; junction bases left unmatched: 10. Germline V CDR1 and CDR2: SGDLS, YYNGEE.

This clonotype has a handful of counts. The chain has TRBV7-2 and TRBJ2-7, with 11 bases matching TRBD2. This CDR3 is built from 15 residues. V shed 3 bases, J shed 6 bases, and the junction held 7 bases outside the gene matches. CDR1 and CDR2 (germline): SGHTA, FQGNSA. CDR3 DNA: TGTGCCAGCAGCTTTGGAACCGGGACTAGCGGCGAGCAGTACTTC. This gives the protein CASSFGTGTSGEQYF.

This clonotype was seen a few times. J is TRBJ2-1 and V is TRBV19; TRBD2 aligns across 11 bases. The CDR3 is 15 residues long. Germline lookup yields CDR1 LNHDA and CDR2 SQIVND (reference sequence). V shed 3 bases, J shed 8 bases, and the junction held 6 bases outside the gene matches. The CDR3 loop reads CASSILAGGEDEQFF. CDR3 sequence (DNA): TGTGCCAGTAGTATCTTAGCGGGAGGGGAGGATGAGCAGTTCTTC.

This clonotype appeared a few times. The rearrangement joins TRBV6-2 or TRBV6-3 to TRBJ2-6; D remains unclear. Trimming stripped 8 bases from V and 4 bases from J, with 15 bases between. This CDR3 has 15 residues. Germline CDR1 and CDR2: MNHEY and SVGEGT. As DNA, the CDR3 is TGTGCCAGCCGGTACGGAGAAACCGGGGCCAACGTCCTGACTTTC. It codes for CASRYGETGANVLTF.

This clonotype has at least ten counts. This chain uses TRBV7-9 with TRBJ1-6; possible D gene TRBD1, 6 bases. V dropped 5 bases and J dropped 9 bases, with 14 bases sitting between them. Germline CDR1 and CDR2: SEHNR and FQNEAQ (reference sequence). The CDR3 contains 14 residues. Written as DNA, the CDR3 is TGTGCCAGCAGCCCCCAGGGGAATGGTTCACCCCTCCACTTT. Translated, it gives CASSPQGNGSPLHF. Complete variable domain (other parts from reference TRBV7-9 and TRBJ1-6): DTGVSQNPRHKITKRGQNVTFRCDPISEHNRLYWYRQTLGQGPEFLTYFQNEAQLEKSRLLSDRFSAERPKGSFSTLEIQRTEQGDSAMYLCASSPQGNGSPLHFGNGTRLTVT.

This clonotype turned up a few times. The chain joins TRBV6-5 to TRBJ2-5, with 8 positions matching TRBD1. Germline V gives CDR1 MNHEY, CDR2 SVGAGI. With V trimmed by 6 bases and J by 5 bases, 8 bases remained unmatched. This CDR3 has 14 residues. CDR3 sequence: CASRPDRGGETQYF. Here the CDR3 DNA reads TGTGCCAGCAGACCCGACAGGGGCGGGGAGACCCAGTACTTC.

This clonotype has just a few counts. The V call is TRBV28, the J call TRBJ2-6, with 9 positions matching TRBD1. CDR3 length equals 18 residues. The trim removed 5 bases at V and 0 bases at J, leaving 8 bases unmatched. Germline values: CDR1 MDHEN, CDR2 SYDVKM. The CDR3 sequence is CASSPSGTGTSGANVLTF. CDR3 sequence (DNA): TGTGCCAGCAGTCCTTCCGGGACAGGGACCTCTGGGGCCAACGTCCTGACTTTC.

The chain uses TRBV19 and TRBJ2-4; TRBD2 aligns across 7 bases. Germline CDR1 is LNHDA and CDR2 is SQIVND (reference sequence). The CDR3 sequence is 10 residues long. Germline trimming cut 8 bases from V and 9 bases from J; bases unmatched to any gene: 1. The CDR3: CASGGGIQYF. The DNA of the CDR3 is TGTGCCAGTGGGGGGGGCATTCAGTACTTC.

This clonotype has just a few counts. The chain links TRBV5-1 to TRBJ2-3; 9 positions agree with TRBD2. The CDR3 extends over 14 amino acids. Trimming took 3 bases from V and 3 from J; bases not matched to a gene: 2. CDR1 SGHRS and CDR2 YFSETQ come from the germline V gene. CDR3 DNA sequence: TGCGCCAGCAGCTGGAGCGGGGGGACAGATACGCAGTATTTT. It is translated as CASSWSGGTDTQYF. Full variable domain (outside the CDR3, taken from reference TRBV5-1 and TRBJ2-3): KAGVTQTPRYLIKTRGQQVTLSCSPISGHRSVSWYQQTPGQGLQFLFEYFSETQRNKGNFPGRFSGRQFSNSRSEMNVSTLELGDSALYLCASSWSGGTDTQYFGPGTRLTVL.

The J gene is TRBJ2-3, the V gene TRBV6-2 or TRBV6-3; tentative D call: TRBD2 (6 bases). The V end was cut by 0 bases, the J end by 6 bases, with 10 bases between. The CDR3 loop spans 14 amino acids. Germline V gene sequence: CDR1 MNHEY, CDR2 SVGEGT. CDR3 in amino acids: CASSYSRGIDTQYF. The CDR3 DNA reads TGTGCCAGCAGTTACTCCCGGGGGATCGATACGCAGTATTTT.

This clonotype was picked up a small number of times. V is TRBV7-6 and J is TRBJ2-1; TRBD2 matches 15 bases. There are 16 residues in the CDR3. The V and J ends lost 5 bases and 9 bases, in that order; junction bases with no gene match: 8. Germline loops: CDR1 SGHVS, CDR2 FNYEAQ. CDR3 in DNA: TGTGCCAGCAGCCGGACTAGCGGGAGGGTCGTTGGTGAGCAGTTCTTC. Amino acid sequence: CASSRTSGRVVGEQFF.

This clonotype has a single count. The chain is built from TRBV4-3 and TRBJ2-7; D is ambiguous. Germline lookup yields CDR1 LGHNA and CDR2 YSLEER. The CDR3 loop spans 14 amino acids. V was cut by 1 base and J by 6 bases, with 13 bases left in between. The CDR3: CASSQAYPVGEQYF. Written as DNA, the CDR3 is TGCGCCAGCAGCCAAGCGTATCCAGTGGGCGAGCAGTACTTC.